Listed below are T cell receptor beta chains from one sample, sequenced in a study of beta chain features in type 1 diabetes. Here immunoSEQ multiplex PCR was the method, and the copy in TCRdb shows in-frame clones only, minus some. The table lists 400,000 or so clones, roughly 13% of them singletons. Sequencing input: naive CD4+ T cells from blood. The receptors originated from a woman aged 18-29 years with type 1 diabetes. CDR3s include the opening cysteine and the closing phenylalanine or tryptophan. D genes are given only for firm matches. The listing skips clone size in some rows; elsewhere it reads once, few, many or a size class.

>TRBJ2-7|TRBV28|-|-
CASSYSGAYEQYF
TGTGCCAGCAGTTATTCAGGGGCCTACGAGCAGTACTTC
>TRBJ2-1|TRBV5-1|few|-
CASKEGQSSSYNEQFF
TGCGCCAGCAAGGAGGGGCAGTCGAGCTCCTACAATGAGCAGTTCTTC
>TRBJ2-5|TRBV5-4|-|TRBD2
CASSSGLAGGETQYF
TGTGCCAGCAGTTCCGGACTAGCGGGTGGGGAGACCCAGTACTTC
>TRBJ2-2|TRBV27|few|-
CASTSLEAGNTGELFF
TGTGCCAGCACTTCCTTGGAGGCAGGGAACACCGGGGAGCTGTTTTTT
>TRBJ1-1|TRBV18|few|-
CASSPRGLVNTEAFF
TGTGCCAGCTCACCACGGGGGCTCGTGAACACTGAAGCTTTCTTT
>TRBJ2-7|TRBV5-4|few|-
CASSLSGSSYEQYF
TGTGCCAGCAGCTTGTCCGGGAGCTCCTACGAGCAGTACTTC
>TRBJ2-7|TRBV15|few|-
CATSRGHRTGTYEQYF
TGTGCCACCAGCAGAGGACACCGGACCGGGACCTACGAGCAGTACTTC
>TRBJ2-1|TRBV29-1|few|-
CSVTRVTYNEQFF
TGCAGCGTTACTCGGGTCACCTACAATGAGCAGTTCTTC
>TRBJ2-1|TRBV23-1|few|-
CASSHPQGRNEQFF
TGCGCCAGCAGTCATCCTCAGGGGCGCAATGAGCAGTTCTTC
>TRBJ1-1|TRBV28|-|-
CASRSYTEAFF
TGTGCCAGCAGGAGTTACACTGAAGCTTTCTTT
>TRBJ2-1|TRBV19|-|TRBD1
CASSMASTGGYRNEQFF
TGTGCCAGTAGTATGGCTTCGACAGGGGGCTACCGAAATGAGCAGTTCTTC
>TRBJ2-1|TRBV15|few|-
CATSGRGPTGSEQFF
TGTGCCACCAGCGGGAGAGGCCCCACCGGGAGTGAGCAGTTCTTC
>TRBJ2-1|TRBV29-1|few|-
CSVVIRSTYNEQFF
TGCAGCGTGGTAATTAGAAGTACCTACAATGAGCAGTTCTTC
>TRBJ2-7|TRBV20-1|few|-
CSAGSSYEQYF
TGCAGTGCGGGGAGCTCCTACGAGCAGTACTTC
>TRBJ1-1|TRBV16|few|-
CASSPQGNTEAFF
TGTGCCAGCAGCCCTCAGGGGAACACTGAAGCTTTCTTT
>TRBJ2-7|TRBV19|-|TRBD2
CASSTTGLVSIYEQYF
TGTGCCAGTAGTACCACCGGACTAGTCTCCATCTACGAGCAGTACTTC
>TRBJ2-7|TRBV19|-|-
CASSTGGYEQYF
TGTGCCAGTAGTACCGGAGGGTACGAGCAGTACTTC
>TRBJ1-5|TRBV18|few|TRBD1
CASSPGTGSNQPQHF
TGTGCCAGCTCACCAGGGACAGGGAGCAATCAGCCCCAGCATTTT
>TRBJ2-2|TRBV13|few|-
CASKGIGELFF
TGTGCCAGCAAGGGGATCGGGGAGCTGTTTTTT
>TRBJ1-1|TRBV5-1|few|-
CASSFEGMNTEAFF
TGCGCCAGCAGCTTTGAGGGAATGAACACTGAAGCTTTCTTT
>TRBJ1-4|TRBV9|few|-
CASSVAPGVNEKLFF
TGTGCCAGCAGCGTAGCGCCAGGGGTTAATGAAAAACTGTTTTTT
>TRBJ1-1|TRBV30|-|-
CACRPGSAEAFF
TGTGCCTGCAGGCCGGGGAGCGCTGAAGCTTTCTTT
>TRBJ2-7|TRBV7-9|few|-
CASSFGGSSYEQYF
TGTGCCAGCAGCTTTGGTGGGAGCTCCTACGAGCAGTACTTC
>TRBJ2-1|TRBV6-5|few|TRBD2
CASSYGLAGANEQFF
TGTGCCAGCAGTTACGGCCTAGCGGGAGCTAATGAGCAGTTCTTC
>TRBJ2-1|TRBV6-6|-|-
CASSYGGGGIWFF
TGTGCCAGCAGTTACGGGGGGGGCGGGATCTGGTTCTTC
>TRBJ1-4|TRBV6-5|-|TRBD1
CATTMRGPGEKLFF
TGTGCCACCACTATGAGGGGGCCTGGCGAAAAACTGTTTTTT
>TRBJ1-4|TRBV11-1|few|-
CASSLSRFEDEKLFF
TGTGCCAGCAGCTTATCACGGTTCGAAGATGAAAAACTGTTTTTT
>TRBJ2-1|TRBV9|-|TRBD2
CASSGTTSGNEQFF
TGTGCCAGCAGCGGAACTACTAGCGGCAATGAGCAGTTCTTC
>TRBJ2-5|TRBV7-2|-|-
CASSLYSGGETQYF
TGTGCCAGCAGCTTATATTCAGGAGGGGAGACCCAGTACTTC
>TRBJ2-1|TRBV19|-|TRBD1
CASSTFEDRGNEQFF
TGTGCCAGTAGTACGTTCGAGGACAGGGGCAATGAGCAGTTCTTC
>TRBJ2-1|TRBV19|-|-
CASSPRGNTYNEQFF
TGTGCCAGTAGCCCTAGGGGGAACACCTACAATGAGCAGTTCTTC
>TRBJ2-7|TRBV7-9|few|-
CASSLRNYEQYF
TGTGCCAGCAGCCTGAGGAATTACGAGCAGTACTTC
>TRBJ1-1|TRBV28|-|-
CATMVNTEAFF
TGTGCGACTATGGTGAACACTGAAGCTTTCTTT
>TRBJ2-7|TRBV11-2|-|-
CASTQGKTYEQYF
TGTGCCAGCACCCAGGGGAAGACCTACGAGCAGTACTTC
>TRBJ1-2|TRBV9|-|-
CASSPQDRGHYGYTF
TGTGCCAGCAGCCCCCAGGACAGAGGCCACTATGGCTACACCTTC
>TRBJ2-5|TRBV7-2|few|TRBD2
CASSSTGLALETQYF
TGTGCCAGCAGCTCCACCGGACTAGCGTTGGAGACCCAGTACTTC
>TRBJ2-7|TRBV10-3|few|TRBD1
CAISAAGTGYEQYF
TGTGCCATCAGCGCCGCTGGGACAGGGTACGAGCAGTACTTC
>TRBJ2-7|TRBV10-1|-|-
CASSEHIGEQYF
TGCGCCAGCAGTGAACATATCGGGGAGCAGTACTTC
>TRBJ2-2|TRBV2|few|-
CASSAGTGELFF
TGTGCCAGCAGTGCGGGTACCGGGGAGCTGTTTTTT
>TRBJ2-1|TRBV30|-|TRBD1
CAWENRGWDNEQFF
TGTGCCTGGGAAAACAGGGGATGGGACAATGAGCAGTTCTTC